A single sample gave rise to the 18 T cell receptor beta chains below, sequenced in a study of blood T cell repertoires in COVID-19. Profiling relied on immunoSEQ multiplex PCR, and the TCRdb table lists in-frame clones only, not all of them. The sample holds around 150,000 clones, approximately 84% seen once. Sequencing was performed on peripheral blood. The receptors were sampled from a woman older than 75 with acute or convalescent COVID-19.

This clone was seen a single time. The chain combines TRBV19 with TRBJ1-6; 8 nucleotides align to TRBD1. V shed 4 bases and J 7 bases; nucleotides not matched to a gene: 12. Germline loops: CDR1 LNHDA, CDR2 SQIVND (reference sequence). The CDR3 sequence is 17 residues long. The CDR3 coding sequence is TGTGCCAGTAGTAACTTACAGGGGGTCGGATTGAATTCACCCCTCCACTTT. The encoded protein is CASSNLQGVGLNSPLHF.

V gene TRBV7-6 combines with J gene TRBJ2-7; 13 nucleotides match TRBD2. Germline V CDR1 and CDR2: SGHVS, FNYEAQ. J gave up 3 bases and V 5 bases, and 7 bases lay outside the gene matches. The CDR3 spans 16 residues. The CDR3 here is CASSKGLAGRIYEQYF. For the CDR3, the DNA is TGTGCCAGCAGCAAGGGACTAGCGGGAAGAATCTACGAGCAGTACTTC.

V usage is TRBV7-2 and J usage is TRBJ2-3; TRBD2 agrees at 11 bases. Germline V gene sequence: CDR1 SGHTA, CDR2 FQGNSA. The V and J ends lost 1 base and 1 base, in that order; junction bases with no gene match: 4. This CDR3 comprises 17 residues. The DNA for the CDR3 is TGTGCCAGCAGCTTAGGGTTTAGCGGGAGGGGCACAGATACGCAGTATTTT. This encodes CASSLGFSGRGTDTQYF.

This clone was counted only a few times. The chain recombines TRBV29-1 with TRBJ1-1; D is ambiguous. The germline V gene has CDR1 SQVTM and CDR2 ANQGSEA. The V gene lost 3 bases and the J gene lost 0 bases, with 8 bases spanning the gap. The CDR3 spans 13 residues. This chain's CDR3 is CSVERRVNTEAFF. The CDR3 nucleotides are TGCAGCGTTGAGAGGAGGGTGAACACTGAAGCTTTCTTT.

The CDR3 DNA reads TGTGCCAGCTCAACGAACAGGGGTAGGGCCACTGAAGCTTTCTTT. This sequence encodes CASSTNRGRATEAFF. The chain uses TRBV18 and TRBJ1-1, with 7 bases lining up with TRBD1. J was trimmed by 4 bases and V by 5 bases; bases with no gene match: 10. The CDR3 spans 15 residues. CDR1 is KGHSH, CDR2 LQKENI, per germline.

The chain is built from TRBV15 and TRBJ1-6; 8 positions match TRBD1. The germline V gene encodes CDR1 LNHNV and CDR2 YYDKDF (reference sequence). J was trimmed by 0 bases and V by 8 bases; bases with no gene match: 6. This CDR3 contains 16 residues. DNA for the CDR3: TGTGCCACCGGGACAGGCATTAGCTCCTATAATTCACCCCTCCACTTT. Amino acid sequence: CATGTGISSYNSPLHF. The complete variable domain, with remaining parts taken from reference TRBV15 and TRBJ1-6, reads DAMVIQNPRYQVTQFGKPVTLSCSQTLNHNVMYWYQQKSSQAPKLLFHYYDKDFNNEADTPDNFQSRRPNTSFCFLDIRSPGLGDTAMYLCATGTGISSYNSPLHFGNGTRLTVT.

V gene TRBV19 combines with J gene TRBJ1-1; D not certain. Germline V gene data show CDR1 as LNHDA and CDR2 as SQIVND (reference sequence). The CDR3 runs 12 residues. V lost 7 bases to trimming and J lost 6 bases, with 12 bases between them. This chain's CDR3 is CASIRVFPEAFF. In nucleotides, the CDR3 is TGTGCCAGTATACGGGTTTTCCCTGAAGCTTTCTTT.

CDR3 coding DNA: TGTGCCAGCAGCTCTAGCGGGAGGGGTTACAATGAGCAGTTCTTC. Its translation is CASSSSGRGYNEQFF. The V call is TRBV11-3, the J call TRBJ2-1, with 12 nucleotides matching TRBD2. Germline V gene data show CDR1 as SGHNT and CDR2 as YENEEA. V was clipped by 4 bases and J by 4 bases; unmatched bases: 2. The CDR3 sequence is 15 residues long.

This clone was observed once. J is TRBJ1-3 and V is TRBV7-2; 9 bases line up with TRBD1. Germline V CDR1 and CDR2: SGHTA, FQGNSA. The CDR3 runs 14 residues. V was clipped by 5 bases and J by 6 bases; unmatched bases: 5. The CDR3 loop reads CASSRGQGLNTIYF. The DNA for the CDR3 is TGTGCCAGCAGCCGGGGACAGGGATTAAACACCATATATTTT.

This clone is a singleton in its sample. The chain couples TRBV19 to TRBJ2-4, with D possibly being TRBD1 (6 bases). CDR1 LNHDA and CDR2 SQIVND come from the germline V gene (reference sequence). Trimming left V 1 base short and J 0 bases short, with 16 bases between. CDR3 length: 18 amino acids. CDR3 nucleotides: TGTGCCAGTAGTATAGCCTCTGGACAGCGAATAGCCAAAAACATTCAGTACTTC. It yields the protein CASSIASGQRIAKNIQYF.

This rearrangement joins TRBV10-3 to TRBJ2-1; 10 nucleotides line up with TRBD2. V trimming: 10 bases; J trimming: 7 bases; junction bases outside the gene matches: 13. CDR1 ENHRY and CDR2 SYGVKD come from the germline V gene. The CDR3 is 15 residues long. The DNA for the CDR3 is TGTGCCACCGCGGACGGACTAGCGGCGGCAAATGAGCAGTTCTTC. Translated: CATADGLAAANEQFF.

Only a few counts were recorded for this clone. The chain links TRBV7-8 to TRBJ1-6; unclear D gene. V shed 7 bases and J shed 5 bases, with 12 bases lying between them. The CDR3 runs to 14 residues. CDR1 and CDR2 from the germline V gene are SGHVS and FQNEAQ. CDR3 sequence: CASTRNQNNSPLHF. The CDR3 DNA reads as TGTGCCAGCACCCGAAACCAGAATAATTCACCCCTCCACTTT.

The chain is built from TRBV19 and TRBJ2-4; 7 nucleotides align to TRBD2. V was pared by 3 bases and J by 3 bases, with 5 bases of the junction left unmatched. Germline values: CDR1 LNHDA, CDR2 SQIVND (reference sequence). The CDR3 covers 15 residues. The CDR3: CASSIERGNKNIQYF. CDR3 DNA: TGTGCCAGTAGTATCGAGCGGGGCAACAAAAACATTCAGTACTTC.

This clone was detected only once. V is TRBV5-1 and J is TRBJ1-6, with a tentative D call TRBD1 (6 bases). Between the trimmed V and J ends, which lost 4 bases and 0 bases, there was a span of 11 bases. CDR3 length: 16 residues. Germline-derived CDR1 and CDR2 are SGHRS and YFSETQ. Written as DNA, the CDR3 is TGCGCCAGCAGCCCACAGGGAAGCTCCTATAATTCACCCCTCCACTTT. Amino acid sequence: CASSPQGSSYNSPLHF.

The genes are TRBV5-1 and TRBJ1-1, with 7 bases aligning to TRBD1. The CDR3 loop spans 14 amino acids. Germline CDR1 reads SGHRS; CDR2 reads YFSETQ. V trimming: 2 bases; J trimming: 4 bases; junction bases outside the gene matches: 5. CDR3 amino acids: CASSFTGDITEAFF. The CDR3 DNA reads as TGCGCCAGCAGCTTTACAGGGGATATCACTGAAGCTTTCTTT.

This chain joins TRBV6-2 or TRBV6-3 and TRBJ2-3, with TRBD2 matching over 9 bases. Germline V gene sequence: CDR1 MNHEY, CDR2 SVGEGT. The CDR3 contains 17 residues. The ends lost 2 bases at V and 2 bases at J; junction bases unmatched: 8. This CDR3 is CASSYASAGGVTDTQYF. The CDR3 region has the DNA TGTGCCAGCAGTTACGCTTCTGCGGGAGGGGTCACAGATACGCAGTATTTT.

Here the CDR3 DNA reads TGCGCCAGCAGCCCGGACAGGGGGGGAGATACGCAGTATTTT. It codes for CASSPDRGGDTQYF. The chain uses TRBV5-1 and TRBJ2-3; 10 bases map to TRBD1. Germline V gene lookup returns CDR1 SGHRS and CDR2 YFSETQ. This CDR3 region has 14 residues. V lost 4 bases, J lost 5 bases, and 4 bases stayed unmatched. The whole variable domain, remainder taken from reference TRBV5-1 and TRBJ2-3, is KAGVTQTPRYLIKTRGQQVTLSCSPISGHRSVSWYQQTPGQGLQFLFEYFSETQRNKGNFPGRFSGRQFSNSRSEMNVSTLELGDSALYLCASSPDRGGDTQYFGPGTRLTVL.

The gene calls are TRBV7-9 and TRBJ1-2; maybe TRBD1 (6 bases). The germline V and J ends were trimmed by 4 bases and 0 bases, with 12 bases remaining between them. This CDR3 is built from 15 residues. CDR1 and CDR2 (germline): SEHNR, FQNEAQ (reference sequence). CDR3 in amino acids: CASSSRTDTNYGYTF. CDR3 DNA: TGTGCCAGCAGCTCACGGACAGATACTAACTATGGCTACACCTTC.